The subject of this entry is one TCR beta chain. Its specificity is unknown. The TCR beta cDNA libraries contained unique molecular identifiers. MiXCR, run by TCRdb on the PCR reads, gives a single entry per CDR3 protein. The data contain 150,000 to 200,000 distinct CDR3 sequences, 30% of them singletons. V lost 7 bases, J lost 3 bases, and 15 bases lay in between. Looked up from germline, CDR1 is LGHDT and CDR2 is YNNKEL (reference sequence). This CDR3 comprises 14 residues. This sample was included in a study of post-analysis software for immune sequencing data. The study, taken as a whole, reports: Comparison of patients with controls showed five TRBV segments more frequent in patients, TRBV5-6, TRBV5-1 and TRBV20-1 among them.

The TCR originated in a girl aged 5-17 years with multiple sclerosis. The chain joins TRBV3-1 to TRBJ2-5, with D possibly matching TRBD2 (5 bases). The sample consisted of blood. CDR3 protein: CASTGEGKKETQYF. The CDR3 nucleotides are TGTGCCAGCACCGGCGAGGGAAAGAAAGAGACCCAGTACTTC.